The clone carrying this T cell receptor (beta chain) was seen repeatedly, ten times or more. The CDR3 consists of 16 residues. Germline lookup yields CDR1 SGHRS and CDR2 YFSETQ. V lost 3 bases to trimming and J lost 5 bases; unmatched junction nucleotides: 7. This specimen belongs to a study of T cells after yellow fever vaccination. Study-wide results and caveats: CD4 and CD8 compartments shared a small share of clonotypes, likely from convergent recombination. A faster peak, day 5 versus 15, was reached by the weaker secondary response. Booster samples showed a return of most primary-vaccination clones (around 95% CD4, about 88% CD8).

Synthesis of TCR cDNA relied on 5'RACE template switching, which attached a universal primer site and UMIs. TCRdb reanalysed the 5' RACE reads using MiXCR and keeps one entry per CDR3 protein. The sample includes 42,000 or so distinct CDR3 sequences, about 7% of them seen just once. The sample was CD8+ T cells not binding an NS4B(214-222) dextramer, sorted from PBMCs, taken 45 days after the yellow fever booster vaccination. This sequence joins TRBV5-1 and TRBJ2-3; 12 nucleotides line up with TRBD2. The receptor's source is a man aged 30 to 45 who received the YFV17D yellow fever vaccine. The CDR3 spells CASSSETSGSLDTQYF. The CDR3 DNA reads as TGCGCCAGCAGCTCTGAGACTAGCGGGAGTCTAGATACGCAGTATTTT.